The 9 T cell receptor beta chains given below trace back to one sample, sequenced in a study of early T cells in non-severe SARS-CoV-2 infection (dated by TCRdb to about 2021). The library relied on 5' RACE. The instrument was a NextSeq 500. The public reads were quality trimmed at Q25 with fastp and then assembled into clones with MiXCR by TCRdb, keeping productive beta chains. Rows merge per CDR3 protein into single entries with the most common DNA and genes. The sample includes about 63,000 distinct CDR3 sequences, with around 13% observed a single time. The ten largest account for about 4.3% of the sample. The sample consisted of whole blood. The source of these receptors is an adult who was a healthcare worker with PCR-confirmed SARS-CoV-2 infection or an uninfected control (not recorded which).

This clonotype occurred once. A much larger clonotype is one base distant, so this may be a read error. The chain employs TRBV6-5 and TRBJ1-1; TRBD1 might be the D (5 bases). The germline gives CDR1 MNHEY, CDR2 SVGAGI. V lost 6 bases to trimming and J lost 5 bases, with 19 bases between them. The CDR3 is 15 amino acids. The CDR3 bases are TGTGCCAGCAGCCCCGGGACTAATCAGAGGACTGAAGCTTTCTTT. It specifies CASSPGTNQRTEAFF.

The V gene is TRBV27, the J gene TRBJ2-1, with D unresolved. The CDR3 has 14 amino acids. The germline V gene encodes CDR1 MNHEY and CDR2 SMNVEV (reference sequence). Trimming took off 4 bases at V and 10 bases at J, with 17 bases between the two ends. The chain's CDR3 is CASSSPHRLGEQFF. DNA for the CDR3: TGTGCCAGCAGTTCCCCACACCGTTTAGGGGAGCAGTTCTTC.

This clonotype has at least ten counts. V gene TRBV11-2 combines with J gene TRBJ2-1; 8 positions agree with TRBD2. The CDR3 covers 14 residues. CDR1 and CDR2 (germline): SGHAT, FQNNGV. Losses at the gene ends were 6 bases for V and 5 bases for J; bases not matched to a gene: 6. CDR3 nucleotide sequence: TGTGCCAGCAGGCCCGCGGGGGGAAACAATGAGCAGTTCTTC. The encoded protein is CASRPAGGNNEQFF.

The sample holds many counts of this clonotype. The chain couples TRBV19 to TRBJ1-5, with a possible D match to TRBD1 (6 bases). V was shortened by 7 bases and J by 5 bases, with 15 bases between the two germline ends. CDR3 size: 14 residues. Per the germline V gene, CDR1 is LNHDA and CDR2 is SQIVND (reference sequence). The CDR3 here is CASTGQRGDQPQHF. DNA for the CDR3: TGTGCCAGTACCGGACAGCGTGGGGATCAGCCCCAGCATTTT.

This clonotype was detected only once. A much larger clone sits a single nucleotide away, making a read error possible. This chain uses TRBV19 with TRBJ2-7; D might be TRBD1 (6 bases). This CDR3 spans 15 amino acids. Germline V CDR1 and CDR2: LNHDA, SQIVND (reference sequence). V shed 5 bases and J shed 6 bases, with 20 bases lying between them. The CDR3 is CASSSQRETGIEQYF. The CDR3 coding sequence is TGTGCCAGTAGTTCCCAGAGGGAAACAGGGATCGAGCAGTACTTC.

The chain links TRBV27 to TRBJ2-2, with 8 bases fitting TRBD2. Germline trimming cut 7 bases from V and 2 bases from J; bases unmatched to any gene: 3. Per germline, CDR1 MNHEY and CDR2 SMNVEV (reference sequence). CDR3 length: 14 residues. The CDR3 DNA reads TGTGCCAGCAATAGCGGGGCCAACACCGGGGAGCTGTTTTTT. Its translation is CASNSGANTGELFF.

This clonotype came up once. The rearrangement uses TRBV29-1 and TRBJ2-7, with D uncertain. The CDR3 totals 14 residues. CDR1 is SQVTM and CDR2 is ANQGSEA in the germline V gene. Trimming took 3 bases from V and 5 from J, leaving 17 bases between them. The CDR3 sequence: CSVEKGQTNHEQYF. CDR3 nucleotides: TGCAGCGTTGAGAAGGGTCAGACCAATCACGAGCAGTACTTC.

This clonotype has at least ten counts. The rearrangement links TRBV16 to TRBJ2-1; D gene ambiguous. The length of the CDR3 is 13 residues. The V and J ends lost 3 bases and 5 bases respectively, with 8 bases between them. The germline gives CDR1 KGHSY, CDR2 FQNENV. CDR3 loop: CASSQLSHNEQFF. CDR3 nucleotides: TGTGCCAGCAGCCAGCTAAGTCACAATGAGCAGTTCTTC.

This clonotype came up a few times. J is TRBJ1-1 and V is TRBV6-5; 7 bases agree with TRBD1. With V trimmed by 6 bases and J by 1 base, 5 bases remained unmatched. This CDR3 has 14 amino acids. CDR1 and CDR2 from the germline V gene are MNHEY and SVGAGI. The CDR3 coding sequence is TGTGCCAGCAGGGCCGACAGGGAGAACACTGAAGCTTTCTTT. It codes for CASRADRENTEAFF.